The sequence of this T cell receptor (beta chain) was determined in a study of Tregs in tolerant kidney transplant recipients. Unstimulated regulatory T cells (CD4+CD25+CD127-), CD4+CD25- non-regulatory cells, CD4 and CD8 cells were FACS-sorted from thawed PBMCs. Some clones are missing from TCRdb's copy, which holds only in-frame ones; the method was immunoSEQ multiplex PCR. The profile shows some 70,000 clones, about 89% of them singletons. Germline V gene lookup returns CDR1 SEHNR and CDR2 FQNEAQ (reference sequence). V gave up 5 bases and J gave up 7 bases; unmatched junction bases: 5. This CDR3 is built from 14 residues.

This specimen consisted of CD4+ T cells from blood, obtained before the transplant. The clonotype originates from a human donor who received a combined kidney and bone marrow transplant. The V gene is TRBV7-9, the J gene TRBJ1-4, with TRBD1 matching over 9 bases. CDR3 amino acids: CASSLGTGSEKLFF. CDR3 nucleotide sequence: TGTGCCAGCAGCCTCGGGACAGGGAGTGAAAAACTGTTTTTT.